Here is one TCR beta chain with its context. Profiling relied on immunoSEQ multiplex PCR, and the TCRdb table lists in-frame clones only, not all of them. The sample yields about 120,000 clones, roughly 90% seen once. The CDR3 is 15 residues long. Looked up from germline, CDR1 is MNHEY and CDR2 is SVGAGI. The ends lost 2 bases at V and 0 bases at J; junction bases unmatched: 1. The data were taken from a study of CD4+ T cells in melanoma. This clonotype was obtained from a human donor with melanoma. Material for sequencing was peripheral blood. The chain is built from TRBV6-5 and TRBJ2-1, with TRBD1 identical over 7 bases. CDR3 bases: TGTGCCAGCAGTTACGGGACAGCCTCCTACAATGAGCAGTTCTTC. Its protein is CASSYGTASYNEQFF.